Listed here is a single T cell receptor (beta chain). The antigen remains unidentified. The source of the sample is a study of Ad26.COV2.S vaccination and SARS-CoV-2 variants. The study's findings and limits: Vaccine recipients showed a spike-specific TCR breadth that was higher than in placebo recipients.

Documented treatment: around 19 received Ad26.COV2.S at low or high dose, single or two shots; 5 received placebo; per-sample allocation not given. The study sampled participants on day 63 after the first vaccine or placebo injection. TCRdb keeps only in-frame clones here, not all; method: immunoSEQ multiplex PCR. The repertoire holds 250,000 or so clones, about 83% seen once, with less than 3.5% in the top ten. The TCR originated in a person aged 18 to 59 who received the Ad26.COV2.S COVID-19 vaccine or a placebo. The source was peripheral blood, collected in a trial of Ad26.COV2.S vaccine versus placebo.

The CDR3 nucleotides read TGTGCCAGCAGCAGAGACGGGACTAGCGGATACAATGAGCAGTTCTTC. Its translation is CASSRDGTSGYNEQFF. The V call is TRBV7-6, the J call TRBJ2-1; 11 bases are a match to TRBD2. In germline, CDR1 is SGHVS, CDR2 FNYEAQ. The CDR3 runs 16 residues. The V segment lost 5 bases and the J segment 4 bases; nucleotides outside the gene matches: 7.